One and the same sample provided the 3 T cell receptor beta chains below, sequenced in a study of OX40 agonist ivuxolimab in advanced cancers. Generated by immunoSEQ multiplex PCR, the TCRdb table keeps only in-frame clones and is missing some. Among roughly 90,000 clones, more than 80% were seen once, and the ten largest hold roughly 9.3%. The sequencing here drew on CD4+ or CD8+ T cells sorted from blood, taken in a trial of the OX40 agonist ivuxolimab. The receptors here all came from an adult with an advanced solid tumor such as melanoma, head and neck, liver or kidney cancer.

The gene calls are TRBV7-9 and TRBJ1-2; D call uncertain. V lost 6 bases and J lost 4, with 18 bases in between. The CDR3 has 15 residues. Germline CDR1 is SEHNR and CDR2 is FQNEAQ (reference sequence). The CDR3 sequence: CASSINLLDSYGYTF. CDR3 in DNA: TGTGCCAGCAGTATCAACCTCCTGGATAGCTATGGCTACACCTTC.

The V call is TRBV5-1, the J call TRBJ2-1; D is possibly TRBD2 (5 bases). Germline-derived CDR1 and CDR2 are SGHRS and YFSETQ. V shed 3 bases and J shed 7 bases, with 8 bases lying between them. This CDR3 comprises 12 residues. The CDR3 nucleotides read TGCGCCAGCAGCTCACTAGGAAATGAGCAGTTCTTC. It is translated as CASSSLGNEQFF.

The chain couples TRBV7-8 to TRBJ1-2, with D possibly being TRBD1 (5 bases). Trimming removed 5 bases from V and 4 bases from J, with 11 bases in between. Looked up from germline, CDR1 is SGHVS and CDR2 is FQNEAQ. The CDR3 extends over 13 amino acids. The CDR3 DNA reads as TGTGCCAGCAGCCCAGGGAGAAGCTATGGCTACACCTTC. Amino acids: CASSPGRSYGYTF.